The 12 T cell receptor beta chains listed next were all sequenced from one sample in a study of blood T cells in healthy people across ages. Next came a second PCR, run for 7 to 11 cycles, which used a sample-barcoded 5' primer along with a J-beta primer mix. TCRdb re-called the 5' RACE reads with MiXCR, one entry per CDR3 protein. The sample consists of roughly 1.6 million distinct CDR3 sequences, roughly 32% of them appearing once. Input material: blood. The receptor source for this set is a woman in her 30s in good health.

This rearrangement joins TRBV27 to TRBJ2-7; TRBD1 matches at 8 bases. This CDR3 region has 13 residues. Per germline, CDR1 MNHEY and CDR2 SMNVEV (reference sequence). The trim removed 5 bases at V and 9 bases at J, leaving 9 bases unmatched. The CDR3 loop reads CASSPRTGFGQYF. The CDR3 DNA reads TGTGCCAGCAGTCCCAGGACAGGGTTCGGGCAGTACTTC.

The chain recombines TRBV7-9 with TRBJ1-2; D remains unclear. This CDR3 spans 15 amino acids. The V end was cut by 5 bases, the J end by 4 bases, with 17 bases between. CDR1 and CDR2 from the germline V gene are SEHNR and FQNEAQ (reference sequence). CDR3 loop: CASSHPPTTTYGYTF. CDR3 nucleotides: TGTGCCAGCAGCCACCCTCCGACAACCACCTATGGCTACACCTTC.

The CDR3 here is CASSPYGAGVSYEQYF. CDR3 in DNA: TGTGCCAGCAGCCCCTATGGGGCGGGAGTCTCCTACGAGCAGTACTTC. This rearrangement joins TRBV4-2 to TRBJ2-7; 7 bases align to TRBD2. The CDR3 consists of 16 residues. The V gene end was trimmed by 4 bases and the J gene end by 0 bases; junction bases not matched to a gene: 9. Per the germline V gene, CDR1 is LGHNA and CDR2 is YNFKEQ.

This clonotype was counted between two and nine times. The chain joins TRBV14 to TRBJ2-1; 7 bases are a match to TRBD2. After removal of 2 bases from V and 4 bases from J, the junction contained 11 bases not matched to a gene. CDR1 is SGHDN, CDR2 FVKESK, per germline. The CDR3 extends over 17 amino acids. The CDR3 region has the DNA TGTGCCAGCAGCCAACTCCTAGGGACTAACTTATACAATGAGCAGTTCTTC. Translated, it gives CASSQLLGTNLYNEQFF.

This clonotype has just a few counts. The V gene is TRBV11-2, the J gene TRBJ2-5, with TRBD1 matching 7 bases. The trim removed 5 bases at V and 5 bases at J, leaving 8 bases unmatched. CDR1 is SGHAT and CDR2 is FQNNGV in the germline V gene. The CDR3 has 14 amino acids. The CDR3 DNA reads as TGTGCCAGCAGCGGACCTAGGGGGCGGGAGACCCAGTACTTC. The encoded protein is CASSGPRGRETQYF. Filled out from reference TRBV11-2 and TRBJ2-5, the complete variable domain reads EAGVAQSPRYKIIEKRQSVAFWCNPISGHATLYWYQQILGQGPKLLIQFQNNGVVDDSQLPKDRFSAERLKGVDSTLKIQPAKLEDSAVYLCASSGPRGRETQYFGPGTRLLVL.

This clonotype was seen a handful of times. A much larger clone differs by one base, so this may be a read error. The V gene is TRBV29-1, the J gene TRBJ2-7; 9 nucleotides line up with TRBD1. This CDR3 contains 14 residues. J lost 6 bases, V lost 6 bases, and 12 bases had no gene match. Germline V lookup: CDR1 SQVTM, CDR2 ANQGSEA. The CDR3 coding sequence is TGCAGCGTCACGGGACAGGGTGAGGGTATCGAGCAGTACTTC. Translating gives CSVTGQGEGIEQYF.

This clonotype was seen at least ten times. The chain combines TRBV5-1 with TRBJ2-7, with a possible D match to TRBD1 (6 bases). CDR1 and CDR2 from the germline V gene are SGHRS and YFSETQ. V was shortened by 3 bases and J by 5 bases, with 15 bases between the two germline ends. The CDR3 loop spans 14 amino acids. The CDR3 DNA follows: TGCGCCAGCAGCTCATCCAGGGGCAGAAACGAGCAGTACTTC. It is translated as CASSSSRGRNEQYF.

Turning to this clonotype: At one end, the junction sequence differs from germline, possibly due to a read error. The chain has TRBV9 and TRBJ2-3; TRBD2 aligns across 14 bases. Per germline, CDR1 SGDLS and CDR2 YYNGEE. There are 19 residues in the CDR3. The CDR3 region has the DNA TGTGCCAGCAGCGTTTCCGGGACTAGCGGGAGAGGGGTCACAGATACGCGGTATTTT. It encodes CASSVSGTSGRGVTDTRYF.

This sequence joins TRBV12-5 and TRBJ1-2; a possible D gene is TRBD1 (5 bases). Trimming removed 6 bases at V and 7 bases at J, with 15 bases between. The CDR3 loop spans 13 amino acids. Germline lookup yields CDR1 LGHNT and CDR2 FRNRAP. This CDR3 is CASGTGGCSGYTF. CDR3 sequence (DNA): TGTGCTAGTGGGACGGGGGGGTGCTCTGGCTACACCTTC.

This clonotype showed up just a few times. V is TRBV12-3 or TRBV12-4 and J is TRBJ2-7, with D hard to call. V lost 1 base and J 4 bases, leaving 23 bases between the germline ends. This CDR3 has 18 amino acids. Written as DNA, the CDR3 is TGTGCCAGCAGTTTAGGCCCCCGACCGGGCTTTCCCACTTACGAGCAGTACTTC. Translation: CASSLGPRPGFPTYEQYF.

This clonotype was detected ten times or more. The V call is TRBV4-1, the J call TRBJ2-7; D might be TRBD2 (5 bases). Trimming removed 0 bases from V and 2 bases from J, with 14 bases in between. CDR3 length: 16 residues. Germline CDR1 and CDR2: MGHRA and YSYEKL. The CDR3 nucleotides read TGCGCCAGCAGCCAAGATTTCCAGCGGAGTACCTACGAGCAGTACTTC. Its protein product is CASSQDFQRSTYEQYF.

For this clonotype: A read error may produce the germline difference seen at one junction end. The chain links TRBV7-9 to TRBJ1-5; D is ambiguous. The length of the CDR3 is 13 residues. The germline V gene encodes CDR1 SEHNR and CDR2 FQNEAQ (reference sequence). This CDR3 is CASSSREGQPRHF. The DNA for the CDR3 is TGTGCCAGCAGCTCACGGGAGGGCCAGCCCCGGCATTTT.